A selection of T cell receptor beta chains follows, all from one sample in a study of a mutant IDH1 vaccine in newly diagnosed glioma. The assay was immunoSEQ multiplex PCR, and TCRdb's table has in-frame clones only and misses some. This table holds tens of thousands of clones, under 85% found once. Antigens for these TCRs are unknown. The sequences come from PBMCs, collected from a glioma patient whose treatment included an IDH1 peptide vaccine. The source of these receptors is a man aged 25 to 45 with glioma. Both conserved end residues are part of each CDR3. A D gene is named only where the DNA matches it firmly. Clone size is stated in some rows and not others, as once, few, many or a class when expanded.

v_gene	d_gene	abundance	j_gene	CDR3nt	CDR3aa
TRBV9	TRBD1	NA	TRBJ1-1	TGTGCCAGCAGCGTAACTTCAGGGGGCAGGTCGACTGAAGCTTTCTTT	CASSVTSGGRSTEAFF
TRBV4-2	NA	once	TRBJ1-1	TGTGCCAGCAGCCGAGCCCTACTGGGCATCATGAACACTGAAGCTTTCTTT	CASSRALLGIMNTEAFF
TRBV18	TRBD2	NA	TRBJ2-1	TGTGCCAGCTCACCGTTAGCGGGGAATGAGCAGTTCTTC	CASSPLAGNEQFF
TRBV6-1	NA	NA	TRBJ1-6	TGTGCCAGCAGTGAGGGGACGTCTAGAGGTAATTCACCCCTCCACTTT	CASSEGTSRGNSPLHF
TRBV2	NA	once	TRBJ1-2	TGTGCCAGCTTGATCTGGGGCTATGGCTACACCTTC	CASLIWGYGYTF
TRBV2	NA	few	TRBJ2-5	TGTGCCAGCAGTGGGGAGGAGGTCGGGACCCAGTACTTC	CASSGEEVGTQYF
TRBV29-1	NA	NA	TRBJ1-1	TGCAGCGTTAGGTCAGGGAACACTGAAGCTTTCTTT	CSVRSGNTEAFF
TRBV15	TRBD1	NA	TRBJ1-2	TGTGCCACCAGCAGAGAAACTTCGGGACAGCCACATGGCTACACCTTC	CATSRETSGQPHGYTF
TRBV9	NA	NA	TRBJ2-5	TGTGCCAGCGGCAGAGAAGAGACCCAGTACTTC	CASGREETQYF
TRBV7-6	NA	NA	TRBJ1-1	TGTGCCAGCAGCTTAGAACAGGGTCAAACTGAAGCTTTCTTT	CASSLEQGQTEAFF
TRBV6-5	NA	NA	TRBJ1-1	TGTGCCAGCAGTTTGGGCCGGAACGAAGCTGAAGCTTTCTTT	CASSLGRNEAEAFF
TRBV10-1	NA	NA	TRBJ1-1	TGCGCCAGCAGTGAGTCGATACAGGGCCCTATCCTTTTTCCCGGAGCTTTCTTT	CASSESIQGPILFPGAFF
TRBV4-2	TRBD1	NA	TRBJ2-7	TGTGCCAGCAGCCACCAAACGTCAGGGGGCGTGGGTGGGGAGCAGTACTTC	CASSHQTSGGVGGEQYF
TRBV5-6	NA	NA	TRBJ2-1	TGTGCCAGCAGCTTGGTGGCAGGGGAGGGCGAGCAGTTCTTC	CASSLVAGEGEQFF
TRBV15	TRBD1	once	TRBJ2-1	TGTGCCACCAGCAGGGGACAGGGGAGTGAGCATGAGCAGTTCTTC	CATSRGQGSEHEQFF
TRBV6-5	NA	NA	TRBJ1-5	TGTGCCAGCAGTTACTCAGCAGGGAATCAGCCCCAGCATTTT	CASSYSAGNQPQHF
TRBV9	NA	once	TRBJ1-6	TGTGCCAGCAGCGGGACTCGGGACCGTAATTCACCCCTCCACTTT	CASSGTRDRNSPLHF
TRBV4-1	NA	once	TRBJ1-4	TGCGCCAGCAGCCAATTTCAGGGAGGGATGGAACTGTTTTTT	CASSQFQGGMELFF
TRBV5-5	NA	NA	TRBJ2-3	TGTGCCAGCAGCTTGGCCGTCTGGGCATCTAGCACAGATACGCAGTATTTT	CASSLAVWASSTDTQYF
TRBV2	NA	NA	TRBJ2-7	TGTGCCAGCAGTGATAAGGGGATCTCTGGTGAGCAGTACTTC	CASSDKGISGEQYF
TRBV6-6	NA	NA	TRBJ2-5	TGTGCCAGCAGTTACAGAGAGACCCAGTACTTC	CASSYRETQYF
TRBV10-1	NA	few	TRBJ1-4	TGCGCCAGCAGCTATGGTCGGAATGAAAAACTGTTTTTT	CASSYGRNEKLFF
TRBV13	NA	NA	TRBJ1-6	TGTGCCAGCAGCTCTTACAGGGAGTTTATGGATTCACCCCTCCACTTT	CASSSYREFMDSPLHF
TRBV10-1	TRBD1	NA	TRBJ2-3	TGCGCCAGCAGTGACCAGGGGGCATCCACAGATACGCAGTATTTT	CASSDQGASTDTQYF
TRBV30	NA	NA	TRBJ1-5	TGTGCCTGGGGAGGGGACAGCAATCAGCCCCAGCATTTT	CAWGGDSNQPQHF
TRBV11-3	NA	NA	TRBJ1-1	TGTGCCAGCAGCTTAGGGCTGAACACTGAAGCTTTCTTT	CASSLGLNTEAFF
TRBV6-6	NA	once	TRBJ2-1	TGTGCCAGCAGTTATCCTCTAAGGGGGGTCTACAATGAGCAGTTCTTC	CASSYPLRGVYNEQFF
TRBV19	TRBD1	NA	TRBJ2-3	TGTGCCAGTAGTATGGACAGGGGCTCTACGTTGTTCACAGATACGCAGTATTTT	CASSMDRGSTLFTDTQYF
TRBV6-5	NA	NA	TRBJ2-7	TGTGCCAGCAGTTCGACTAGACAGATATACGAGCAGTACTTC	CASSSTRQIYEQYF
TRBV4-1	NA	NA	TRBJ1-2	TGCGCCAGCAGGCGGGGGCCGGCGATTAGTGGCGGCTACACCTTC	CASRRGPAISGGYTF
TRBV19	NA	NA	TRBJ1-4	TGTGCCACCTGGGGGTATAATGAAAAACTGTTTTTT	CATWGYNEKLFF
TRBV11-2	NA	NA	TRBJ2-1	TGTGCCAGCAGCCCAACCCCAGGGGGGACGAAGGGCAATGAGCAGTTCTTC	CASSPTPGGTKGNEQFF
TRBV7-8	NA	once	TRBJ1-6	TGTGCCAGCAGCTTGGAGGACTCACCCCTCCACTTT	CASSLEDSPLHF
TRBV6-5	TRBD1	NA	TRBJ1-6	TGTGCCAGCACCCAAGACAGGGGAAATAATTCACCCCTCCACTTT	CASTQDRGNNSPLHF
TRBV10-3	NA	NA	TRBJ1-2	TGTGCCATCAGTGAGTCTGGGGGGAGCTACACCTTC	CAISESGGSYTF
TRBV15	NA	NA	TRBJ2-7	TGTGCCACCAGCAGAGATGCGGGTAACGAGCAGTACTTC	CATSRDAGNEQYF
TRBV11-2	TRBD1	NA	TRBJ2-7	TGTGCCAGCAGCTCAGGAACAGGGGGCCTCCCTTCCTACGAGCAGTACTTC	CASSSGTGGLPSYEQYF
TRBV11-2	NA	NA	TRBJ2-7	TGTGCCAGCAGCCTGACTGTGGCACGTCACATCTACGAGCAGTACTTC	CASSLTVARHIYEQYF
TRBV27	TRBD1	once	TRBJ1-4	TGTGCCAGCAGTTTGGTAGGGGGCTTTAATGAAAAACTGTTTTTT	CASSLVGGFNEKLFF
TRBV11-2	NA	NA	TRBJ1-4	TGTGCCAGCAGCTTAGATCCGGTCTTTAATGAAAAACTGTTTTTT	CASSLDPVFNEKLFF
TRBV4-1	NA	NA	TRBJ1-6	TGCGCCAGCAGCCAGGCTGATTCGGATGGGTCACCCCTCCACTTT	CASSQADSDGSPLHF
TRBV11-2	NA	NA	TRBJ2-2	TGTGCCAGCAGCTTAGGACCATACACCGGGGAGCTGTTTTTT	CASSLGPYTGELFF
TRBV2	NA	NA	TRBJ1-5	TGTGCCAGCAGTAGGGGAGAAGTGGGCAATCAGCCCCAGCATTTT	CASSRGEVGNQPQHF
TRBV25-1	NA	NA	TRBJ1-6	TGTGCCAGTACTTCGTGGGGTGCCAATTCACCCCTCCACTTT	CASTSWGANSPLHF
TRBV6-5	NA	NA	TRBJ1-6	TGTGCCAGCAGAGAAATCAGGGCAGGATCACCCCTCCACTTT	CASREIRAGSPLHF
TRBV6-5	NA	NA	TRBJ2-3	TGTGCCAGCAGTATAGCGTACACAGATACGCAGTATTTT	CASSIAYTDTQYF
TRBV7-8	NA	NA	TRBJ2-3	TGTGCCAGCAGCTTATCGACACCTCCTAGGATGGGCACAGATACGCAGTATTTT	CASSLSTPPRMGTDTQYF
TRBV2	NA	few	TRBJ1-5	TGTGCCAGCAACATAGTACGATCTAATCAGCCCCAGCATTTT	CASNIVRSNQPQHF
TRBV12-5	NA	NA	TRBJ2-2	TGTGCTAGTGGTTTGGGAGTTGGGGGGCCGAACACCGGGGAGCTGTTTTTT	CASGLGVGGPNTGELFF
TRBV7-9	NA	NA	TRBJ1-2	TGTGCCAGCAGCTTACAACTATATGGCTACACCTTC	CASSLQLYGYTF
TRBV19	NA	NA	TRBJ2-2	TGTGCCAGCAGAGAGACTAGGTTGGACACCGGGGAGCTGTTTTTT	CASRETRLDTGELFF
TRBV10-1	NA	NA	TRBJ1-4	TGCGCCAGCAGTGATTGGGGACGGGATGAAAAACTGTTTTTT	CASSDWGRDEKLFF
TRBV27	NA	NA	TRBJ2-3	TGTGCCAGCAGTTTAAGTGGAGATACGCAGTATTTT	CASSLSGDTQYF
TRBV19	NA	NA	TRBJ1-2	TGTGCCAGTAGTATAGCTCCAAATGGCTACACCTTC	CASSIAPNGYTF
TRBV5-1	NA	NA	TRBJ2-7	TGCGCCAGCAGCTTGGAACCAGGGTACGAGCAGTACTTC	CASSLEPGYEQYF
TRBV7-9	NA	NA	TRBJ1-2	TGTGCCAGCAGACGCGGGACCGTCTTGGAAGGCTACACCTTC	CASRRGTVLEGYTF
TRBV6-5	NA	NA	TRBJ2-7	TGTGCCAGCAGTCCACAACTATTGGGACTCTACGAGCAGTACTTC	CASSPQLLGLYEQYF
TRBV9	NA	NA	TRBJ1-5	TGTGCCAGCAGTCGTTACAACGGAGATCAGCCCCAGCATTTT	CASSRYNGDQPQHF
TRBV28	TRBD2	NA	TRBJ2-3	TGTGCCAGCAGCCCCTGGGGGAGGACTAGCGGGGCCACAGATACGCAGTATTTT	CASSPWGRTSGATDTQYF